A single T cell receptor (beta chain) is shown here with its context. The CDR3 spans 14 residues. Germline V gives CDR1 LNHDA, CDR2 SQIVND (reference sequence). The V gene lost 3 bases and the J gene lost 11 bases, with 19 bases spanning the gap. TCRdb's table, derived via immunoSEQ multiplex PCR, lists solely in-frame clones and lacks some. The sample has some 66,000 clones, around 84% seen once; the top ten hold under 8%. This sample was taken from a study of blood T cell repertoires in COVID-19. Study context: The samples span acute and convalescent COVID-19 from the United States, Italy and Spain.

The gene calls are TRBV19 and TRBJ2-5; a weak D match, TRBD2 (6 bases). This TCR was sampled from a man aged 50-59 years with active COVID-19. The sequencing input was peripheral blood. The CDR3 region has the DNA TGTGCCAGTAGTATGCCCCGGGAGCCGCCGGTGCAGTACTTC. Its protein product is CASSMPREPPVQYF.